The sequence of this T cell receptor beta chain was determined in a study of cytomegalovirus exposure and HLA in healthy donors. Broader study findings: Immune exposure information comprised only CMV serostatus.

PCR used 60 Vbeta primers and 13 Jbeta primers. As processed by the authors: The authors later counted roughly 87 million unique TCR beta chains, roughly 10 million of them shared. The method was immunoSEQ multiplex PCR; TCRdb's version includes in-frame clones alone and lacks a portion of them. V and J calls and clone size are as listed in that table; D and trimming were resolved from the DNA. The sample consists of some 190,000 clones, about 89% of them appearing once. The V end lost 4 bases, the J end lost 8 bases, and 17 bases lay between the germline ends. Germline assignment: CDR1 SEHNR and CDR2 FQNEAQ (reference sequence). This CDR3 contains 14 residues. Of note for this clone: The target antigen is unknown.

The receptor was isolated from a man aged 30 to 45 in good health and CMV-seronegative. Specimen: PBMCs. The chain recombines TRBV7-9 with TRBJ1-1; tentative D call: TRBD1 (5 bases). The CDR3 DNA follows: TGTGCCAGCAGCTCCGCTCTCGCGGGGCAAGAAGCTTTCTTT. Its protein product is CASSSALAGQEAFF. The whole variable domain, remainder taken from reference TRBV7-9 and TRBJ1-1, is DTGVSQNPRHKITKRGQNVTFRCDPISEHNRLYWYRQTLGQGPEFLTYFQNEAQLEKSRLLSDRFSAERPKGSFSTLEIQRTEQGDSAMYLCASSSALAGQEAFFGQGTRLTVV.